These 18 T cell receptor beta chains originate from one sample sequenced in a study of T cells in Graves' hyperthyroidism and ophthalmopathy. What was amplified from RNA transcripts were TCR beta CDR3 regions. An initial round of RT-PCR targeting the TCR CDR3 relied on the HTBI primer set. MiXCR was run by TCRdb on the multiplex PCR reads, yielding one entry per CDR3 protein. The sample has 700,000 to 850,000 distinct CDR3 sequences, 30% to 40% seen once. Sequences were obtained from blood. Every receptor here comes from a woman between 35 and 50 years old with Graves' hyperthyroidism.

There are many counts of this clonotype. The CDR3 is CATQGRALNQPQHF. The CDR3 region has the DNA TGTGCCACCCAGGGGAGGGCTCTCAATCAGCCCCAGCATTTT. This rearrangement joins TRBV7-9 to TRBJ1-5; a possible D gene is TRBD1 (6 bases). V shed 10 bases and J shed 3 bases, with 16 bases lying between them. The CDR3 length is 14 residues. Germline V gene sequence: CDR1 SEHNR, CDR2 FQNEAQ (reference sequence).

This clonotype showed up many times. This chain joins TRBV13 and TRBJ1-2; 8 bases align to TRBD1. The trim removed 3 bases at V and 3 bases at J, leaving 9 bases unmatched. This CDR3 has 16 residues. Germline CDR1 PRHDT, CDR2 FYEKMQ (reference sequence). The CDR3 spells CASSLGDRSRHYGYTF. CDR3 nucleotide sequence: TGTGCCAGCAGCTTGGGGGACAGGAGCCGACACTATGGCTACACCTTC.

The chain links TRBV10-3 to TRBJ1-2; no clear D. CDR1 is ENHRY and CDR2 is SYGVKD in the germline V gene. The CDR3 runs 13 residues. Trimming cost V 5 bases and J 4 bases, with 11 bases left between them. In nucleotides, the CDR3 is TGTGCCATCAGTTTAAGCGGGATCTATGGCTACACCTTC. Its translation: CAISLSGIYGYTF.

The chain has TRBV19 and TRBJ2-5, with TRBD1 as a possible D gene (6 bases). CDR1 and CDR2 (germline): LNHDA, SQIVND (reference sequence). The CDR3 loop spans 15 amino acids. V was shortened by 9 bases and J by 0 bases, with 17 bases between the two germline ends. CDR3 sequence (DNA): TGTGCCAGCTCACCGCAACAGGGCAACCAAGAGACCCAGTACTTC. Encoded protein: CASSPQQGNQETQYF.

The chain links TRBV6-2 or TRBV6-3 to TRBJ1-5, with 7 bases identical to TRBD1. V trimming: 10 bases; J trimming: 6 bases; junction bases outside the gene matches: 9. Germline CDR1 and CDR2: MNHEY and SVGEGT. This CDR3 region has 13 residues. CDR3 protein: CATGGTVGQPQHF. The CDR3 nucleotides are TGTGCCACCGGTGGGACAGTGGGTCAGCCCCAGCATTTT.

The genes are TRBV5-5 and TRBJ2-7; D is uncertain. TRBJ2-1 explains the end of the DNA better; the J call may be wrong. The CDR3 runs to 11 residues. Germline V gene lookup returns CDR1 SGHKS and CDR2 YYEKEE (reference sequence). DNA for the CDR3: TGTGCCAGCAGCTTGGTGCGTGAGCAGTTCTTC. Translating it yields CASSLVREQFF.

For the CDR3, the DNA is TGCAGTGCTAGACCGGGACAGGGGAGAAATGAGCAGTTCTTC. Protein product: CSARPGQGRNEQFF. This sequence joins TRBV20-1 and TRBJ2-1; 10 nucleotides line up with TRBD1. The CDR3 sequence is 14 residues long. Germline CDR1 reads DFQATT; CDR2 reads SNEGSKA (reference sequence). V gave up 2 bases and J gave up 7 bases; unmatched junction bases: 5.

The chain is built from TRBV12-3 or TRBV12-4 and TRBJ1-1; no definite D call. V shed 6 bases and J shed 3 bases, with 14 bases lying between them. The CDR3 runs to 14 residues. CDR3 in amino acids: CASSPRVLDTEAFF. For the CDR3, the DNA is TGTGCCAGCAGCCCCCGTGTTCTCGACACTGAAGCTTTCTTT.

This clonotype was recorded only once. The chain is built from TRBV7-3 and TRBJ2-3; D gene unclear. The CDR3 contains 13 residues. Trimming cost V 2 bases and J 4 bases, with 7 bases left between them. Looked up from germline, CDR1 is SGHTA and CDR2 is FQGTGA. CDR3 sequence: CASSLEPPDTQYF. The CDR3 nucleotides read TGTGCCAGCAGCTTAGAGCCCCCAGATACGCAGTATTTT.

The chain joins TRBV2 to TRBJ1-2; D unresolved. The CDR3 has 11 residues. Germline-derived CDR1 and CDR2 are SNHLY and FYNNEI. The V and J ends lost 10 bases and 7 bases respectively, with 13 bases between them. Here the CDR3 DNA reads TGTGCCACCACCCCATGGGGTGGCTACACCTTC. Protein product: CATTPWGGYTF.

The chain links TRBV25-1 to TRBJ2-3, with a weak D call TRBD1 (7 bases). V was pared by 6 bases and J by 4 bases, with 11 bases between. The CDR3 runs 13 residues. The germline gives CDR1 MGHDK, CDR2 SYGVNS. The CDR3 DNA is TGTGCCAGCAGACCAGGGGGGTCAGATACGCAGTATTTT. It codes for CASRPGGSDTQYF.

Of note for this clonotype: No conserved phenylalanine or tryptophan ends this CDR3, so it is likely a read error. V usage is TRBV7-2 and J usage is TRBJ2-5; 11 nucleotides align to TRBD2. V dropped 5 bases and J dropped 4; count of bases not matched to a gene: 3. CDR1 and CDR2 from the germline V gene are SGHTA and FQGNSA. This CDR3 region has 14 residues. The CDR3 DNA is TGTGCCAGCAGCACCGGACTAGCGGGAGAGACCCAGTACTTA. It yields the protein CASSTGLAGETQYL.

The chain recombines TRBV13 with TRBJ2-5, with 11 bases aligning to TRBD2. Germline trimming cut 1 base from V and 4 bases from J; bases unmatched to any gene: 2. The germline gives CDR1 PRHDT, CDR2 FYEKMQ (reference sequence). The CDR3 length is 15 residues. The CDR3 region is CASSLVAGGPETQYF. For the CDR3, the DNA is TGTGCCAGCAGCTTAGTAGCGGGAGGGCCAGAGACCCAGTACTTC. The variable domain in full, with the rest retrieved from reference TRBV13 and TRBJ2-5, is AAGVIQSPRHLIKEKRETATLKCYPIPRHDTVYWYQQGPGQDPQFLISFYEKMQSDKGSIPDRFSAQQFSDYHSELNMSSLELGDSALYFCASSLVAGGPETQYFGPGTRLLVL.

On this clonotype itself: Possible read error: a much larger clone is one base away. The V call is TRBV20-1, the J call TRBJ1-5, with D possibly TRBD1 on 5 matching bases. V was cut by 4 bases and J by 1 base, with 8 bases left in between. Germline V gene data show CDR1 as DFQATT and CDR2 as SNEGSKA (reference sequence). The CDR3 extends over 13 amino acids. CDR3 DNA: TGCAGTGCTATAGGGGACAGCAATCAGCCCCAGCATTTT. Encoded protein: CSAIGDSNQPQHF.

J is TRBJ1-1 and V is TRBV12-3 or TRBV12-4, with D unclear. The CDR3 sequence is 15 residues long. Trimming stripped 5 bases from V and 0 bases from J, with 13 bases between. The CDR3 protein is CASSPYIYLNTEAFF. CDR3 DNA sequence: TGTGCCAGCAGTCCTTACATTTACCTGAACACTGAAGCTTTCTTT.

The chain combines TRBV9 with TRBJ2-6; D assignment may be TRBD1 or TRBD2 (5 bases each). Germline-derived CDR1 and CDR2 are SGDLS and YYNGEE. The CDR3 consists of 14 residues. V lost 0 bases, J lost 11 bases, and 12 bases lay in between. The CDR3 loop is CASSVAWGRDVLTF. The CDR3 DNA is TGTGCCAGCAGCGTAGCGTGGGGGAGAGACGTCCTGACTTTC.

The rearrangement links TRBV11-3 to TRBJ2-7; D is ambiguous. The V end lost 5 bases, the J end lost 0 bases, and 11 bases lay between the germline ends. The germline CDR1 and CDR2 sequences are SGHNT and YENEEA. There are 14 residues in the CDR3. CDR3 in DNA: TGTGCCAGCAGCGATTACTACAGCTCCTACGAGCAGTACTTC. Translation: CASSDYYSSYEQYF.

CDR3 nucleotides: TGTGCCTGGAGCACCGAGCAGGGCCCGAATCAGCCCCAGCATTTT. Translating gives CAWSTEQGPNQPQHF. The J gene is TRBJ1-5, the V gene TRBV7-9; perhaps TRBD1 as D (5 bases). Trimming removed 11 bases from V and 4 bases from J, with 21 bases in between. The CDR3 consists of 15 residues. The germline CDR1 and CDR2 sequences are SEHNR and FQNEAQ (reference sequence).